This paragraph reports one T cell receptor (beta chain). Its specificity is not known. The data derive from a study of OX40 agonist ivuxolimab in advanced cancers. About the study: At doses from 0.01 to 10 mg/kg, patients were given intravenous ivuxolimab every 2 weeks.

Study outcomes and limitations: More expanded clones were seen, on average, in CD8+ T cells than in CD4+.

Germline V gene sequence: CDR1 SGHDT, CDR2 YYEEEE. With 5 bases clipped from V and 1 base from J, the junction kept 11 bases outside the gene matches. CDR3 length equals 17 residues. Clones were sequenced by immunoSEQ multiplex PCR, and TCRdb holds only the in-frame ones, with some missing. The top ten hold around 10% of the sample, which has roughly 51,000 clones, 88% seen once. The source is an adult with an advanced solid tumor such as melanoma, head and neck, liver or kidney cancer. This chain links TRBV5-6 with TRBJ2-5; 10 bases agree with TRBD2. The sample was CD4+ or CD8+ T cells sorted from blood, taken in a trial of the OX40 agonist ivuxolimab. The CDR3 region is CASSMGLAGAPQETQYF. Here the CDR3 DNA reads TGTGCCAGCAGTATGGGCCTAGCGGGAGCCCCCCAAGAGACCCAGTACTTC.